The sequence of this TCR beta chain was determined in a study of vaccination effects on CD4 cells after COVID-19. Study details: Sampling occurred a median 72 days post second dose, range 14 to 241. Findings of the study overall: In the study, convalescent patients were few, and early post-infection timepoints were absent.

CD4+ T cells were isolated after around 9 days of culture. Each participant received a vaccine that was either BNT162b2 or mRNA-1273, given as two doses. IL-2 medium took the place of half the medium on both days 3 and 7. V lost 4 bases, J lost 10 bases, and 12 bases lay in between. Germline CDR1 is SGHRS and CDR2 is YFSETQ. The CDR3 is 12 residues long. The table lists this clone with a few counts. Its antigen is still unknown. Only in-frame clones appear in the TCRdb table, and some are missing; sequencing was by immunoSEQ multiplex PCR. In the table there are 37,000 or so clones, around two thirds of which are singletons.

This specimen was CD4+ T cells from PBMCs cultured without peptide, taken after COVID-19 vaccination. The receptor comes from a human donor who received a COVID-19 vaccine. The rearrangement joins TRBV5-1 to TRBJ2-1, with D tentatively TRBD2 (5 bases). The CDR3 protein is CASSQTTIEQFF. The CDR3 nucleotides are TGCGCCAGCAGCCAGACTACCATCGAGCAGTTCTTC.